A single sample gave rise to the 19 T cell receptor beta chains below, sequenced in a study of cytomegalovirus exposure and HLA in healthy donors. Vbeta (60) and Jbeta (13) primers were used in the PCR. Using immunoSEQ multiplex PCR, the repertoire was profiled, and TCRdb retains in-frame clones only, with some absent. The sample carries over 150,000 clones, around 84% recorded once. Sequences were obtained from PBMCs. The receptors derive from a man aged 25 to 45 in good health and CMV-seropositive.

The chain recombines TRBV18 with TRBJ2-2; 10 positions agree with TRBD2. The germline V gene encodes CDR1 KGHSH and CDR2 LQKENI. The length of the CDR3 is 16 residues. With V trimmed by 3 bases and J by 7 bases, 8 bases remained unmatched. The CDR3 DNA follows: TGTGCCAGCTCACCCTCAGCGGGAGGGGCAATCGGGGAGCTGTTTTTT. It is translated as CASSPSAGGAIGELFF.

The DNA of the CDR3 is TGCGCCAGCAGCGCGGGACAGGGGGGTGACATTCAAGAGACCCAGTACTTC. It encodes CASSAGQGGDIQETQYF. V gene TRBV5-1 combines with J gene TRBJ2-5; 11 bases line up with TRBD1. Germline V gene sequence: CDR1 SGHRS, CDR2 YFSETQ. V was clipped by 4 bases and J by 2 bases; unmatched bases: 10. The CDR3 consists of 17 residues.

This clone was counted a few times. The V gene is TRBV13, the J gene TRBJ2-2, with 7 bases lining up with TRBD1. Per the germline V gene, CDR1 is PRHDT and CDR2 is FYEKMQ (reference sequence). The J segment lost 5 bases and the V segment lost 3 bases, leaving 12 bases of the junction unmatched. The CDR3 covers 17 residues. The CDR3: CASSFYSGTVMTGELFF. CDR3 bases: TGTGCCAGCAGCTTTTATTCCGGGACAGTGATGACCGGGGAGCTGTTTTTT.

This chain joins TRBV21-1 and TRBJ1-2; the D call of TRBD1 is as the table states it, not checked on the DNA. TRBV21-1 is noted as a pseudogene. There are 14 residues in the CDR3. CDR3 sequence (DNA): TGTGCCAGCAGCAAAGGGGCCAGGGGATGTGGCTACACCTTC. Translated: CASSKGARGCGYTF.

The chain joins TRBV4-2 to TRBJ1-5; D gene uncertain. The CDR3 runs to 10 residues. The germline V gene has CDR1 LGHNA and CDR2 YNFKEQ. The V end was cut by 4 bases, the J end by 11 bases, with 6 bases between. The CDR3 is CASSLRAQHF. CDR3 DNA: TGTGCCAGCAGCCTTCGAGCCCAGCATTTT.

The chain's CDR3 is CASSLGGRYSGNTIYF. In DNA form, the CDR3 reads TGTGCCAGCAGTCTAGGCGGGCGATACTCTGGAAACACCATATATTTT. The rearrangement uses TRBV7-2 and TRBJ1-3; D is undetermined. Trimming took off 6 bases at V and 0 bases at J, with 15 bases between the two ends. The CDR3 is 16 residues long. Germline values: CDR1 SGHTA, CDR2 FQGNSA.

The V gene is TRBV7-2, the J gene TRBJ1-2, with TRBD1 matching 10 bases. The CDR3 sequence is 15 residues long. Trimming cost V 5 bases and J 7 bases; bases outside gene matches: 10. Looked up from germline, CDR1 is SGHTA and CDR2 is FQGNSA. The CDR3 region is CASSTRQGAAGGYTF. DNA for the CDR3: TGTGCCAGCAGCACCCGACAGGGGGCTGCTGGTGGCTACACCTTC.

The chain employs TRBV9 and TRBJ1-2; D ambiguous. Deletions cut 3 bases from V and 4 bases from J, with 13 bases between. Germline V gene lookup returns CDR1 SGDLS and CDR2 YYNGEE. The CDR3 has 14 residues. The chain's CDR3 is CASSAPTGLYGYTF. The CDR3 DNA follows: TGTGCCAGCAGCGCCCCGACGGGTCTCTATGGCTACACCTTC.

V is TRBV10-3 and J is TRBJ1-1, with a possible D match to TRBD1 (5 bases). Per germline, CDR1 ENHRY and CDR2 SYGVKD. CDR3 size: 11 residues. The germline V and J ends were trimmed by 8 bases and 4 bases, with 8 bases remaining between them. CDR3 region: CAISGFTEAFF. CDR3 DNA sequence: TGTGCCATCTCAGGGTTCACTGAAGCTTTCTTT.

The chain couples TRBV10-1 to TRBJ2-3; 9 positions agree with TRBD1. Germline V CDR1 and CDR2: WNHNN, SYGVQD (reference sequence). The CDR3 is 13 amino acids. After removal of 2 bases from V and 9 bases from J, the junction contained 3 bases not matched to a gene. CDR3 in DNA: TGCGCCAGCAGTGAGACTGGACAGGGGACGCAGTATTTT. Protein: CASSETGQGTQYF.

The chain employs TRBV6-4 and TRBJ2-1; D is uncertain. Per germline, CDR1 MRHNA and CDR2 SNTAGT. There are 13 residues in the CDR3. Trimming pared 3 bases from V and 0 bases from J, leaving 3 bases between. The CDR3 DNA follows: TGTGCCAGCAGTGATAACTCCTACAATGAGCAGTTCTTC. It specifies CASSDNSYNEQFF.

V is TRBV5-4 and J is TRBJ1-2, with 7 bases lining up with TRBD1. The CDR3 loop spans 13 amino acids. V shed 3 bases and J 4 bases; nucleotides not matched to a gene: 3. CDR1 SGHNT and CDR2 YYREEE come from the germline V gene (reference sequence). The CDR3 spells CASSWGQPYGYTF. CDR3 bases: TGTGCCAGCAGCTGGGGACAGCCCTATGGCTACACCTTC.

The chain joins TRBV19 to TRBJ2-2; D is undetermined. This CDR3 spans 14 amino acids. The germline CDR1 and CDR2 sequences are LNHDA and SQIVND (reference sequence). V was cut by 1 base and J by 7 bases, with 10 bases left in between. The CDR3 bases are TGTGCCAGTAGTATAGTTAGACTCAGCGGGGAGCTGTTTTTT. This codes for CASSIVRLSGELFF. The full variable domain, completed using reference TRBV19 and TRBJ2-2, is DGGITQSPKYLFRKEGQNVTLSCEQNLNHDAMYWYRQDPGQGLRLIYYSQIVNDFQKGDIAEGYSVSREKKESFPLTVTSAQKNPTAFYLCASSIVRLSGELFFGEGSRLTVL.

The chain uses TRBV30 and TRBJ2-1; 8 bases map to TRBD1. J was trimmed by 6 bases and V by 2 bases; bases with no gene match: 6. CDR1 is GTSNPN, CDR2 SVGIG, per germline (reference sequence). The CDR3 totals 14 residues. The CDR3 is CAWSSSQGANEQFF. CDR3 coding DNA: TGTGCCTGGAGTAGCTCCCAGGGGGCCAATGAGCAGTTCTTC.

The chain recombines TRBV5-1 with TRBJ2-5; perhaps TRBD1 as D (7 bases). This CDR3 is 14 amino acids long. Trimming pared 0 bases from V and 3 bases from J, leaving 9 bases between. The germline V gene encodes CDR1 SGHRS and CDR2 YFSETQ. CDR3 in amino acids: CASSLGRGEETQYF. The CDR3 DNA is TGCGCCAGCAGCTTGGGCAGGGGGGAAGAGACCCAGTACTTC.

This clone was recorded a few times. This sequence joins TRBV5-1 and TRBJ2-1; tentatively, D is TRBD2 (6 bases). With 0 bases removed from V and 3 bases from J, the gap between germline ends came to 13 bases. The CDR3 spans 16 residues. CDR1 SGHRS and CDR2 YFSETQ come from the germline V gene. In DNA form, the CDR3 reads TGCGCCAGCAGCTTGGCCCCCGGGACTGGCTACAATGAGCAGTTCTTC. Its translation: CASSLAPGTGYNEQFF.

This clone has only one observation. This sequence joins TRBV7-9 and TRBJ2-1, with TRBD1 matching over 7 bases. With 4 bases clipped from V and 2 bases from J, the junction kept 8 bases outside the gene matches. The CDR3 runs 16 residues. Germline V CDR1 and CDR2: SEHNR, FQNEAQ (reference sequence). CDR3 loop: CASSSTTGVTYNEQFF. The DNA for the CDR3 is TGTGCCAGCAGCTCCACAACAGGGGTTACCTACAATGAGCAGTTCTTC. Full variable domain (missing parts from reference TRBV7-9 and TRBJ2-1): DTGVSQNPRHKITKRGQNVTFRCDPISEHNRLYWYRQTLGQGPEFLTYFQNEAQLEKSRLLSDRFSAERPKGSFSTLEIQRTEQGDSAMYLCASSSTTGVTYNEQFFGPGTRLTVL.

This chain connects TRBV11-3 to TRBJ2-3, with D maybe TRBD2 (5 bases). Germline CDR1 is SGHNT and CDR2 is YENEEA. With 5 bases removed from V and 2 bases from J, the gap between germline ends came to 14 bases. The CDR3 contains 15 residues. The CDR3 bases are TGTGCCAGCAGCACCCGGGGAGAGGTCACAGATACGCAGTATTTT. Translating gives CASSTRGEVTDTQYF. Looking up the rest from reference TRBV11-3 and TRBJ2-3 gives the full variable domain: EAGVVQSPRYKIIEKKQPVAFWCNPISGHNTLYWYLQNLGQGPELLIRYENEEAVDDSQLPKDRFSAERLKGVDSTLKIQPAELGDSAVYLCASSTRGEVTDTQYFGPGTRLTVL.

The chain carries TRBV25-1 and TRBJ2-5; D call uncertain. The J call is doubtful: the DNA matches TRBJ2-7 better. Germline CDR1 is MGHDK and CDR2 is SYGVNS. This CDR3 region has 11 residues. In nucleotides, the CDR3 is TGTGCCAGCAGTGCAAGTTACGAGCAGTACTTC. This encodes CASSASYEQYF.